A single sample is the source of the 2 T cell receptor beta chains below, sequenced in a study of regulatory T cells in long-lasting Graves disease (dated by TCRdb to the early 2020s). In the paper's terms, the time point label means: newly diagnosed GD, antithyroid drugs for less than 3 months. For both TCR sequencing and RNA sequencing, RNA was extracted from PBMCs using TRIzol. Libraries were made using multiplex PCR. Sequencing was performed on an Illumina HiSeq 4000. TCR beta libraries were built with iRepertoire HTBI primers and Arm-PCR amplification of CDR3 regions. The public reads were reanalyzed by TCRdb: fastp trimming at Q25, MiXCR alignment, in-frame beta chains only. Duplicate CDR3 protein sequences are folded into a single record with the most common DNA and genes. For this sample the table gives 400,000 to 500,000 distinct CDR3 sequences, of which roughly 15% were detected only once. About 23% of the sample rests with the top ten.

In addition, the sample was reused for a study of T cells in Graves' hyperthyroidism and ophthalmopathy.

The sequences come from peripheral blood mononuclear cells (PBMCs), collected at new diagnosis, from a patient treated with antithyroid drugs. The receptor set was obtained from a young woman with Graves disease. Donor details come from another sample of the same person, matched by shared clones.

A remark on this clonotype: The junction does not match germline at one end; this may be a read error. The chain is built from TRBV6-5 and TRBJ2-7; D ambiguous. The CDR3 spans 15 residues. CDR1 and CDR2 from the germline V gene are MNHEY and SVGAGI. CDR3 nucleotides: TGTGCCAGCAGTTACTCGTCGCGGAGCTCCTACGAGCGGTACTTC. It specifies CASSYSSRSSYERYF.

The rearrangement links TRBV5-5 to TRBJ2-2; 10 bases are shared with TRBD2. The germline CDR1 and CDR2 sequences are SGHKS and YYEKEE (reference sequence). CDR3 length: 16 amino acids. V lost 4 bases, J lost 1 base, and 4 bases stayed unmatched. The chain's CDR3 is CASSKRTSGNTGELFF. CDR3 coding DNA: TGTGCCAGCAGCAAAAGGACTAGCGGGAACACCGGGGAGCTGTTTTTT.